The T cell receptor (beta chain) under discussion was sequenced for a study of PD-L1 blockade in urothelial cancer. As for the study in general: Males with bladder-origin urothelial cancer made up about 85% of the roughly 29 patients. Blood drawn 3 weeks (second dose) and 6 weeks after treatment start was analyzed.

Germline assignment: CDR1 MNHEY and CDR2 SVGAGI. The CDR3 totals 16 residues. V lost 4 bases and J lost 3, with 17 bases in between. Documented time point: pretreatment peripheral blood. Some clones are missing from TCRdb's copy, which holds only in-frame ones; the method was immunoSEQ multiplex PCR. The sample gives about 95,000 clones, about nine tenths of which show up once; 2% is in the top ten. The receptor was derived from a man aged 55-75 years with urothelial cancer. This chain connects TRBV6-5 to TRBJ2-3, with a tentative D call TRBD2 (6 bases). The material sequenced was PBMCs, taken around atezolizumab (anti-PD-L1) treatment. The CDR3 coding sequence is TGTGCCAGCAGTTCCGTCCCTGGCGGGACGACAGATACGCAGTATTTT. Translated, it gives CASSSVPGGTTDTQYF.